This entry features one T cell receptor (beta chain) sequence. Its antigen is currently not known. Nothing much larger sits one base from this clone, and base qualities are not available. The method behind the library was the immunoSEQ multiplex PCR assay. This immuneACCESS table, as held by TCRdb, lists in-frame sequences with V and J called but not all clones. Of the missing ones, under half trace to an unresolved V gene in checked studies; the others have no known cause. The sample includes approximately 50,000 clones, with roughly 88% observed a single time. The ten largest clones represent 1% to 1.5% of the sample. This sample was taken from a study of T cell changes during pregnancy in multiple sclerosis (dated by TCRdb to between 2019 and 2020). With regard to the full study: The study looked at changes in the T cell repertoire across pregnancy in women with multiple sclerosis.

CDR1 and CDR2 are read off the germline V gene as SNHLY and FYNNEI. There are 14 amino acids in the CDR3, from cysteine to phenylalanine inclusive. The read is trimmed to its CDR3 DNA, 42 bases read in frame from base 1. V is cut by 8 bases and J by 4 bases, and the space between the germline ends is 15 bases. The sample here was peripheral blood, taken in the second trimester of pregnancy. This chain joins TRBV2 to TRBJ2-1; TRBD2 is possibly the D segment (7 matching bases). This receptor was obtained from a female donor with multiple sclerosis, enrolled in a pregnancy study. The DNA sequence reads TGTGCCAGCTCAGAAGGGGGGGAGTACAATGAGCAGTTCTTC. It specifies CASSEGGEYNEQFF.